This T cell receptor beta chain was identified in a study of cytomegalovirus exposure and HLA in healthy donors. Whole-study context: The early release's HLA-typed donors yielded approximately 82 million unique TCRs. Points from the study as a whole: Data from an earlier analysis indicated that most TCR beta V segments were productive either about 87% or about 30% of the time.

The PCR made use of 60 Vbeta and 13 Jbeta primers. TCRdb's table, derived via immunoSEQ multiplex PCR, lists solely in-frame clones and lacks some. The profile shows around 150,000 clones, roughly 80% of them singletons. Worth noting for this clone: Antigen specificity is unknown.

Germline lookup yields CDR1 SGHTA and CDR2 FQGNSA. The V and J ends lost 1 base and 2 bases, in that order; junction bases with no gene match: 9. The CDR3 sequence is 17 residues long. Sample: PBMCs. The V gene is TRBV7-2, the J gene TRBJ2-5; 8 positions agree with TRBD2. This TCR came from a man aged 50-60 years in good health and CMV-seropositive. CDR3 sequence (DNA): TGTGCCAGCAGCTTAGGGGTTTTAGCGGGGTCACAAGAGACCCAGTACTTC. Translating gives CASSLGVLAGSQETQYF.